These 23 T cell receptor beta chains were all obtained from the same sample, sequenced in a study of T cell responses to AZD1222 COVID-19 vaccine. The assay was immunoSEQ multiplex PCR, and TCRdb's table has in-frame clones only and misses some. This table has 75,000 to 100,000 clones, just over 90% appearing once. Sequencing was performed on peripheral blood, taken on day 0 of AZD1222 vaccination. The receptors were sampled from an adult in good health.

The V and J genes are TRBV7-9 and TRBJ2-2; D gene uncertain. V was trimmed by 1 base and J by 2 bases, leaving 5 bases between them. This CDR3 contains 14 residues. Germline assignment: CDR1 SEHNR and CDR2 FQNEAQ (reference sequence). CDR3 region: CASSLVPNTGELFF. The CDR3 nucleotides are TGTGCCAGCAGCTTAGTCCCAAACACCGGGGAGCTGTTTTTT.

The V and J genes are TRBV3-1 (or the pseudogene TRBV3-2) and TRBJ1-1, with unresolved D. CDR1 is LGHDT, CDR2 YNNKEL, per germline (reference sequence). The CDR3 covers 12 residues. The V end lost 4 bases, the J end lost 3 bases, and 6 bases lay between the germline ends. The CDR3 protein is CASSLKYTEAFF. The CDR3 nucleotides are TGTGCCAGCAGCCTCAAGTACACTGAAGCTTTCTTT.

V and J are TRBV12-3 or TRBV12-4 and TRBJ1-3; 7 bases map to TRBD1. V was clipped by 8 bases and J by 4 bases; unmatched bases: 2. The CDR3 has 12 amino acids. This chain's CDR3 is CASGQAGNTIYF. CDR3 nucleotide sequence: TGTGCCAGCGGACAGGCCGGAAACACCATATATTTT.

The chain links TRBV2 to TRBJ1-1; 10 bases map to TRBD1. Germline values: CDR1 SNHLY, CDR2 FYNNEI. This CDR3 is 16 amino acids long. The J segment lost 3 bases and the V segment lost 2 bases, leaving 6 bases of the junction unmatched. The CDR3 here is CASSERGTGEDTEAFF. CDR3 nucleotide sequence: TGTGCCAGCAGTGAAAGGGGGACAGGGGAGGACACTGAAGCTTTCTTT.

The J gene is TRBJ2-7, the V gene TRBV9; D possibly corresponds to TRBD1 (6 bases). The CDR3 is 13 residues long. Trimming shortened V by 3 bases and J by 3 bases, and 10 bases separated the two germline ends. Germline CDR1 reads SGDLS; CDR2 reads YYNGEE. CDR3 loop: CASSAGQFYEQYF. CDR3 coding DNA: TGTGCCAGCAGCGCTGGACAGTTCTACGAGCAGTACTTC.

V and J are TRBV15 and TRBJ2-1; 9 bases match TRBD2. This CDR3 contains 15 residues. V gave up 3 bases and J gave up 7 bases; unmatched junction bases: 7. Germline V gene sequence: CDR1 LNHNV, CDR2 YYDKDF (reference sequence). The CDR3 bases are TGTGCCACCAGCAGGGGGAGGAGCGGGGGGAATGAGCAGTTCTTC. Residues: CATSRGRSGGNEQFF.

This chain links TRBV23-1 with TRBJ2-7; D not certain. TRBV23-1 is an ORF; its function is uncertain. The CDR3 spans 15 residues. The V end was cut by 0 bases, the J end by 0 bases, with 9 bases between. The CDR3 spells CASSQSQNGSYEQYF. CDR3 DNA: TGCGCCAGCAGTCAATCACAAAACGGCTCCTACGAGCAGTACTTC.

The sample holds one count of this clone. The genes are TRBV25-1 and TRBJ1-2, with D possibly being TRBD1 (5 bases). Germline lookup yields CDR1 MGHDK and CDR2 SYGVNS. The CDR3 is made up of 15 amino acids. V gave up 8 bases and J gave up 5 bases, with 21 bases separating them. Written as DNA, the CDR3 is TGTGCCAGCCCAAGGACACTCTCCCCCCATTATGGCTACACCTTC. Protein: CASPRTLSPHYGYTF.

This clone was observed once. The chain uses TRBV5-5 and TRBJ1-3; 8 positions agree with TRBD1. Germline lookup yields CDR1 SGHKS and CDR2 YYEKEE (reference sequence). J was trimmed by 2 bases and V by 3 bases; bases with no gene match: 7. This CDR3 contains 16 residues. The CDR3 sequence: CASSWMDREAGNTIYF. DNA of the CDR3: TGTGCCAGCAGCTGGATGGACAGGGAAGCTGGAAACACCATATATTTT.

The chain is built from TRBV14 and TRBJ1-4; perhaps TRBD1 as D (6 bases). Trimming left V 3 bases short and J 7 bases short, with 12 bases between. Germline CDR1 is SGHDN and CDR2 is FVKESK. This CDR3 is built from 14 residues. The CDR3, as DNA: TGTGCCAGCAGCCACAGGGGCGCGGGTGAAAAACTGTTTTTT. Encoded protein: CASSHRGAGEKLFF.

This clone came up once. This chain joins TRBV27 and TRBJ2-3; 7 bases match TRBD1. CDR1 and CDR2 from the germline V gene are MNHEY and SMNVEV (reference sequence). The CDR3 sequence is 15 residues long. Germline trimming cut 6 bases from V and 2 bases from J; bases unmatched to any gene: 8. The DNA of the CDR3 is TGTGCCAGCAGCACACCTGGGACAGCCACAGATACGCAGTATTTT. Encoded protein: CASSTPGTATDTQYF.

The V gene is TRBV28, the J gene TRBJ2-7; no clear D. Germline CDR1 reads MDHEN; CDR2 reads SYDVKM. CDR3 length: 12 residues. The V end was cut by 10 bases, the J end by 2 bases, with 12 bases between. The CDR3 bases are TGTGCCACCGGGCCTACCCCCTACGAGCAGTACTTC. Its protein is CATGPTPYEQYF.

The chain employs TRBV11-1 and TRBJ2-3; possibly TRBD2 for D (5 bases). CDR1 and CDR2 (germline): SGHAT, FQDESV (reference sequence). The V end lost 4 bases, the J end lost 6 bases, and 17 bases lay between the germline ends. The CDR3 sequence is 15 residues long. CDR3 in DNA: TGTGCCAGCAGCTCCCTGGGCGGGCTTAAGGATACGCAGTATTTT. Translating it yields CASSSLGGLKDTQYF.

The chain carries TRBV30 and TRBJ1-1; possible D gene TRBD1, 5 bases. Trimming cost V 0 bases and J 5 bases, with 10 bases left between them. This CDR3 is 13 amino acids long. Germline V CDR1 and CDR2: GTSNPN, SVGIG (reference sequence). In DNA form, the CDR3 reads TGTGCCTGGAGTGTCCTAGGGGCGACTGAAGCTTTCTTT. Translating it yields CAWSVLGATEAFF. Based on the CDR3 plus reference TRBV30 and TRBJ1-1, the full variable domain is SQTIHQWPATLVQPVGSPLSLECTVEGTSNPNLYWYRQAAGRGLQLLFYSVGIGQISSEVPQNLSASRPQDRQFILSSKKLLLSDSGFYLCAWSVLGATEAFFGQGTRLTVV.

V gene TRBV19 combines with J gene TRBJ2-3, with D uncertain. V lost 6 bases, J lost 0 bases, and 7 bases lay in between. Germline lookup yields CDR1 LNHDA and CDR2 SQIVND (reference sequence). This CDR3 region has 13 residues. This CDR3 reads CASRTSSTDTQYF. In nucleotides, the CDR3 is TGTGCCAGTAGGACCAGTAGCACAGATACGCAGTATTTT.

V is TRBV7-8 and J is TRBJ1-1; 7 bases align to TRBD1. CDR1 and CDR2 from the germline V gene are SGHVS and FQNEAQ. CDR3 length equals 15 residues. Trimming took 3 bases from V and 4 from J; bases not matched to a gene: 8. CDR3 in DNA: TGTGCCAGCAGCTTGGGGACAGATGTTGGCACTGAAGCTTTCTTT. The encoded protein is CASSLGTDVGTEAFF.

This clone appeared once. The chain employs TRBV19 and TRBJ1-2; 9 nucleotides match TRBD1. The CDR3 is made up of 15 amino acids. Trimming removed 3 bases from V and 2 bases from J; junction bases left unmatched: 4. In germline, CDR1 is LNHDA, CDR2 SQIVND (reference sequence). The CDR3 DNA reads as TGTGCCAGTAGTATGCAGGGACAGGGCAACTATGGCTACACCTTC. It yields the protein CASSMQGQGNYGYTF.

This clone was counted a single time. The chain couples TRBV28 to TRBJ1-5; D possibly corresponds to TRBD1 (6 bases). Germline V gives CDR1 MDHEN, CDR2 SYDVKM. Trimming took off 5 bases at V and 5 bases at J, with 16 bases between the two ends. The CDR3 runs to 15 residues. CDR3 sequence: CASSPRGPGHQPQHF. CDR3 in DNA: TGTGCCAGCAGTCCACGGGGGCCCGGGCATCAGCCCCAGCATTTT.

V and J are TRBV28 and TRBJ1-2; D is ambiguous. Germline CDR1 MDHEN, CDR2 SYDVKM. V was trimmed by 10 bases and J by 6 bases, leaving 15 bases between them. The CDR3 is 12 residues long. The CDR3, as DNA: TGTGCCACCTTAAACTTAGAGAATGGCTACACCTTC. Its protein product is CATLNLENGYTF.

The chain links TRBV2 to TRBJ2-7, with 11 bases identical to TRBD2. Looked up from germline, CDR1 is SNHLY and CDR2 is FYNNEI. The V gene end was trimmed by 6 bases and the J gene end by 4 bases; junction bases not matched to a gene: 5. This CDR3 comprises 14 residues. The CDR3 loop reads CASRVRLAGYEQYF. Written as DNA, the CDR3 is TGTGCCAGCAGGGTAAGACTAGCGGGATACGAGCAGTACTTC.

The V gene is TRBV5-1, the J gene TRBJ1-1, with 10 bases identical to TRBD1. Germline CDR1 and CDR2: SGHRS and YFSETQ. With 4 bases clipped from V and 5 bases from J, the junction kept 5 bases outside the gene matches. The CDR3 consists of 14 residues. The DNA of the CDR3 is TGCGCCAGCAGCATCGGACAGGGGGGAACTGAAGCTTTCTTT. Amino acids: CASSIGQGGTEAFF.

The chain employs TRBV19 and TRBJ2-2; unclear D gene. From germline, CDR1 is LNHDA and CDR2 SQIVND (reference sequence). CDR3 size: 13 residues. V lost 3 bases and J lost 2, with 4 bases in between. CDR3 in DNA: TGTGCCAGTAGTATCCTAAACACCGGGGAGCTGTTTTTT. It is translated as CASSILNTGELFF.

This chain connects TRBV19 to TRBJ2-4; TRBD1 or TRBD2 may be the D gene (5 bases each). In germline, CDR1 is LNHDA, CDR2 SQIVND (reference sequence). With 2 bases removed from V and 8 bases from J, the gap between germline ends came to 13 bases. The CDR3 is 14 amino acids. The CDR3 protein is CASSIPGTPDIQYF. The CDR3 coding sequence is TGTGCCAGTAGTATACCCGGGACCCCGGACATTCAGTACTTC.